Below, one TCR beta chain is given with its context. The antigen remains undetermined. Germline V gene data show CDR1 as SEHNR and CDR2 as FQNEAQ (reference sequence). The CDR3 runs 15 residues. J lost 14 bases, V lost 1 base, and 15 bases had no gene match. The data were obtained in a study of T cells in Graves' hyperthyroidism and ophthalmopathy. Regarding the study as a whole: A model of 13 V-J pairs discriminated ophthalmopathy from stable hyperthyroidism. The model's output predicted ophthalmopathy at a median of approximately 6.5 months prior to onset. Most clonotypes expanded in the thyroid (above 0.001) were also present in blood.

Amplification of TCR beta CDR3 regions used RNA as the template. Researchers ran a first-round RT-PCR on the TCR CDR3 using the HTBI primer set. One entry per CDR3 protein results from TCRdb running MiXCR on the multiplex PCR reads. The sample has about 580,000 distinct CDR3 sequences; around 46% are singletons. Source material: peripheral blood or thyroid tissue (not recorded which). This sequence originates from a woman aged 18-29 years with Graves' hyperthyroidism. The V gene is TRBV7-9, the J gene TRBJ1-1, with 8 bases lining up with TRBD1. The CDR3 region has the DNA TGTGCCAGCAGCTTAGGACAGGGGAGGGTCGATGAGCAGTTCTTT. Translated: CASSLGQGRVDEQFF.